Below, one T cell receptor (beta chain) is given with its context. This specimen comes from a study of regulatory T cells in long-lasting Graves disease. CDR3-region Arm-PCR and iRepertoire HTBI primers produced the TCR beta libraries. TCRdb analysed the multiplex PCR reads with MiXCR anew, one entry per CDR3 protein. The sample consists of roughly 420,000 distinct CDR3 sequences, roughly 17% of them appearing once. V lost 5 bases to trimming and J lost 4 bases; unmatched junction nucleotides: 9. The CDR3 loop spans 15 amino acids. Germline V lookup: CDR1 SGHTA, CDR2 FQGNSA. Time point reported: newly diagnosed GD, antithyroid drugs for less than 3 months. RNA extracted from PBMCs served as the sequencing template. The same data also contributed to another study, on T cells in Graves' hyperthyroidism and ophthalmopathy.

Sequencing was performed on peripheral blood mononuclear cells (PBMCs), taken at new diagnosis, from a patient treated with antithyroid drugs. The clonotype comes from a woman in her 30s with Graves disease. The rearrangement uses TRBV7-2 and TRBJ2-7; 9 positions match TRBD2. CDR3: CASSPQASGAYEQYF. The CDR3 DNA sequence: TGTGCCAGCAGCCCTCAGGCTAGCGGGGCTTACGAGCAGTACTTC.